This T cell receptor (beta chain) derives from a study of shared clonotypes between healthy human individuals. Study context: Sampling drew on donors who were a couple of women and a few men aged 18 to 49. Per donor, CD8 memory used one plate, CD8 naive used two, CD4 memory used three and CD4 naive used three.

The study's findings and limits: Despite large depth, rarefaction showed incomplete sorted-subset sequencing.

Terminally differentiated effector memory CD45RA+ cells were excluded from the naive CD8 cells, which were CD45RO-negative and positively selected for CCR7. The donor cohort consisted entirely of Caucasian adults residing in Nashville, Tennessee. Remarks on this clone: Its antigen is unknown.

V was pared by 9 bases and J by 4 bases, with 14 bases of the junction left unmatched. From germline, CDR1 is SNHLY and CDR2 FYNNEI. The CDR3 spans 17 residues. The protocol was immunoSEQ multiplex PCR, while the TCRdb copy is restricted to in-frame clones and leaves out a portion. The data show 2 million to 2.5 million clones, about 93% seen once. This receptor was obtained from a man aged 18 to 29 in good health. Some clones in this sample may be carry-over from other donors' samples. The chain recombines TRBV2 with TRBJ2-3; 12 bases map to TRBD1. Sequencing used naive CD8+ T cells from PBMCs. The CDR3 reads CASSGPGQGAFADTQYF. DNA of the CDR3: TGTGCCAGTTCGGGACCGGGACAGGGGGCGTTTGCAGATACGCAGTATTTT.